This TCR beta chain originates from a study of blood T cells in healthy people across ages. Per germline, CDR1 SGHAT and CDR2 FQNNGV. CDR3 length equals 19 residues. Points on this clonotype: At one of its ends the junction is not consistent with the germline gene, which may arise from a read error.

Then a second PCR, running roughly 7 to 11 cycles, was carried out with a sample-barcoded 5' primer and a J-beta primer mix. TCRdb used MiXCR to reprocess the 5' RACE reads, holding one entry per CDR3 protein. The table has around 1,700,000 distinct CDR3 sequences, over 25% seen once. The receptor comes from a woman aged 25 to 45 in good health. The sample taken for sequencing was blood. The rearrangement joins TRBV11-2 to TRBJ2-7, with TRBD1 matching over 9 bases. In DNA, the CDR3 is TGTGCCACCAGCAGAGATTCTTCACCCGCGGACAGGGGAATACACGAGCAGTACTTC. Translation gives CATSRDSSPADRGIHEQYF.